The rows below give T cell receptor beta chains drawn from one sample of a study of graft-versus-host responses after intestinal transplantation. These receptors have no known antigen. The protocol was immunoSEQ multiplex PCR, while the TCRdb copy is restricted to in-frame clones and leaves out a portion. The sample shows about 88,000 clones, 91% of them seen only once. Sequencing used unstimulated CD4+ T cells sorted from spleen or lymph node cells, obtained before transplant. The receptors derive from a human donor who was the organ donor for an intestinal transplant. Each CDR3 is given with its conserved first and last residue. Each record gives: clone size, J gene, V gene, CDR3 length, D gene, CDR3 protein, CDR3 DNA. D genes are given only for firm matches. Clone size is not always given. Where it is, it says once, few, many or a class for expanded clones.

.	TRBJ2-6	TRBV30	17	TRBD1	CAWSVGQGLSLGNVLTF	TGTGCCTGGAGTGTGGGACAGGGCCTCTCTTTGGGCAATGTCCTGACTTTC
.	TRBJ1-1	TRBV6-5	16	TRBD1	CASSYEGQGRGTEAFF	TGTGCCAGCAGTTACGAGGGACAGGGCCGAGGCACTGAAGCTTTCTTT
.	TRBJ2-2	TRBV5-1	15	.	CASSLAGDNTGELFF	TGCGCCAGCAGCTTGGCGGGAGACAACACCGGGGAGCTGTTTTTT
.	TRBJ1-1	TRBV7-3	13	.	CASSSYRNTEAFF	TGTGCCAGCAGCTCCTACAGGAACACTGAAGCTTTCTTT
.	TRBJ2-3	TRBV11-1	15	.	CASRRSWSGTDTQYF	TGTGCCAGCAGGCGGAGCTGGAGCGGCACAGATACGCAGTATTTT
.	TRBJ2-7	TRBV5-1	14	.	CASSLSGFGYEQYF	TGCGCCAGCAGCTTGTCAGGGTTCGGGTACGAGCAGTACTTC
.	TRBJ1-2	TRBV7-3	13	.	CASSLQTGYGYTF	TGTGCCAGCAGCTTGCAGACTGGCTATGGCTACACCTTC
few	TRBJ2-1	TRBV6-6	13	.	CASLRTTNNEQFF	TGTGCCAGTCTAAGGACAACGAACAATGAGCAGTTCTTC
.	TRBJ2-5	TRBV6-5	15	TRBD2	CASRGLAGGQETQYF	TGTGCCAGCAGGGGACTAGCGGGGGGGCAGGAGACCCAGTACTTC
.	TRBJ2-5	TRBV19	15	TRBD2	CASSMSSGYQETQYF	TGTGCCAGTAGTATGTCTAGCGGGTACCAAGAGACCCAGTACTTC
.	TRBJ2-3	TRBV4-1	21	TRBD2	CASSQDNRPGTSGKASRTQYF	TGCGCCAGCAGCCAAGATAATAGGCCAGGAACTAGCGGGAAGGCTTCCCGTACGCAGTATTTT
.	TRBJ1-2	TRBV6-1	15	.	CASKLSLGGYYGYTF	TGTGCCAGCAAACTAAGCCTCGGGGGGTACTATGGCTACACCTTC
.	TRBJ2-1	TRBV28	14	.	CASGIRVKWNEQFF	TGTGCCAGCGGCATCAGGGTGAAGTGGAATGAGCAGTTCTTC
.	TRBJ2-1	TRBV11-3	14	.	CASSPRSSRNEQFF	TGTGCCAGCAGCCCCCGTTCTAGCCGGAATGAGCAGTTCTTC
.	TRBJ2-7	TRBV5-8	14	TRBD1	CASAFARGPYEQYF	TGTGCCAGCGCCTTCGCCAGGGGGCCCTACGAGCAGTACTTC
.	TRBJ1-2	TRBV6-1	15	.	CASSPEGGNYYGYTF	TGTGCCAGCAGCCCCGAAGGGGGTAACTACTATGGCTACACCTTC
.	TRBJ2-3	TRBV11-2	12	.	CASSPYTDTQYF	TGTGCCAGCAGCCCCTATACAGATACGCAGTATTTT
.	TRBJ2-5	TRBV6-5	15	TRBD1	CASRGDRGIQETQYF	TGTGCCAGCAGGGGGGACAGGGGAATCCAAGAGACCCAGTACTTC
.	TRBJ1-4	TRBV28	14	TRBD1	CASSIGQGNEKLFF	TGTGCCAGCAGTATCGGACAGGGGAATGAAAAACTGTTTTTT
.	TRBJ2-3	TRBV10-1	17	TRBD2	CASTKKPRGYHTDTQYF	TGCGCCAGCACCAAAAAACCGCGGGGGTATCACACAGATACGCAGTATTTT
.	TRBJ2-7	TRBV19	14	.	CASSNQGGTVEQYF	TGTGCCAGTAGTAACCAAGGGGGGACAGTCGAGCAGTACTTC
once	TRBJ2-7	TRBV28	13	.	CASSSGESYEQYF	TGTGCCAGCAGTTCCGGGGAGTCCTACGAGCAGTACTTC
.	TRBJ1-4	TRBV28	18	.	CASSLRQGRLGYNEKLFF	TGTGCCAGCAGTTTACGACAAGGCCGGCTCGGATATAATGAAAAACTGTTTTTT
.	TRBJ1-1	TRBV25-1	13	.	CASSDPYFTEAFF	TGTGCCAGCAGTGACCCCTACTTCACTGAAGCTTTCTTT
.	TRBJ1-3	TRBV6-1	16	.	CASSEVAGSSGNTIYF	TGTGCCAGCAGTGAAGTGGCCGGGTCCTCTGGAAACACCATATATTTT
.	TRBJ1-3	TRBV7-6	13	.	CASRGDKSDTIYF	TGTGCCAGCAGGGGGGACAAGTCGGACACCATATATTTT
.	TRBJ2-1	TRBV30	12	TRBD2	CAWSVRRETQFF	TGTGCCTGGAGTGTACGGCGGGAGACGCAGTTCTTC
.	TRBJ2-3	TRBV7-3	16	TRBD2	CASSLIHRGGPDTQYF	TGTGCCAGCAGCTTAATACACCGGGGGGGCCCAGATACGCAGTATTTT
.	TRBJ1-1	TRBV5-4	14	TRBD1	CASQGQAMNTEAFF	TGTGCCAGCCAAGGACAGGCAATGAACACTGAAGCTTTCTTT